In its sample, the clone carrying this T cell receptor (beta chain) was seen once. Its target is not known. The data derive from a study of cytomegalovirus exposure and HLA in healthy donors. Findings and limits, study-wide: Specificity for CMV antigens was confirmed in vitro for a few of the CMV-associated chains. The listing of roughly 160 TCR beta chains classed them as cytomegalovirus-associated. A later analysis found first-cohort TCR clusters tended to co-occur in the 120 or so validation repertoires.

The germline gives CDR1 SGHDN, CDR2 FVKESK. J lost 3 bases, V lost 3 bases, and 3 bases had no gene match. The CDR3 consists of 15 residues. Clones were sequenced by immunoSEQ multiplex PCR, and TCRdb holds only the in-frame ones, with some missing. The sample consists of about 360,000 clones, 86% of them appearing once. This TCR derives from a woman younger than 30 in good health and CMV-seronegative. The sequenced material came from PBMCs. This chain connects TRBV14 to TRBJ1-3, with TRBD1 matching over 9 bases. CDR3 loop: CASSHYRGLGNTIYF. The CDR3 DNA is TGTGCCAGCAGCCACTACAGGGGGCTTGGAAACACCATATATTTT.